Shown below are 21 T cell receptor beta chains from a single sample sequenced in a study of cytomegalovirus exposure and HLA in healthy donors. Amplification used 60 Vbeta primers and 13 Jbeta primers. Profiling relied on immunoSEQ multiplex PCR, and the TCRdb table lists in-frame clones only, not all of them. This repertoire shows 110,000 or so clones, approximately 79% found once; its top ten account for about 16%. The specimen was PBMCs. These receptors all come from a man in his forties or fifties in good health and CMV-seropositive.

The V gene is TRBV9, the J gene TRBJ2-7; D is unresolved. V gave up 2 bases and J gave up 2 bases, with 8 bases separating them. Germline-derived CDR1 and CDR2 are SGDLS and YYNGEE. This CDR3 region has 13 residues. The CDR3 loop reads CASSVAAPYEQYF. CDR3 coding DNA: TGTGCCAGCAGCGTGGCGGCTCCCTACGAGCAGTACTTC.

The rearrangement joins TRBV4-3 to TRBJ2-7; TRBD1 is a possible D gene (6 bases). Germline V gene data show CDR1 as LGHNA and CDR2 as YSLEER. CDR3 length: 14 amino acids. V was pared by 1 base and J by 0 bases, with 7 bases between. For the CDR3, the DNA is TGCGCCAGCAGCCAAGCAGGGGACTCCTACGAGCAGTACTTC. This codes for CASSQAGDSYEQYF.

This clone was picked up a small number of times. The rearrangement uses TRBV2 and TRBJ2-7, with 7 bases fitting TRBD1. Germline V lookup: CDR1 SNHLY, CDR2 FYNNEI. The CDR3 sequence is 15 residues long. The junction had 10 bases not matched to a gene; V was cut back by 4 bases and J by 4 bases. The CDR3 DNA sequence: TGTGCCAGCAGTGTGTTCTCCGGGACAGTTTACGAGCAGTACTTC. Its protein product is CASSVFSGTVYEQYF.

This chain joins TRBV2 and TRBJ2-1, with TRBD2 matching 7 bases. The CDR3 contains 14 residues. The junction had 11 bases not matched to a gene; V was cut back by 7 bases and J by 8 bases. Germline V lookup: CDR1 SNHLY, CDR2 FYNNEI. The CDR3, as DNA: TGTGCCAGCAACCCGGCCGGACTAGTCGATGAGCAGTTCTTC. This encodes CASNPAGLVDEQFF.

The chain recombines TRBV28 with TRBJ2-5, with 11 bases that match TRBD2. V gave up 1 base and J gave up 9 bases; unmatched junction bases: 4. The CDR3 covers 14 residues. Germline-derived CDR1 and CDR2 are MDHEN and SYDVKM. The CDR3 sequence is CASSLSLAGGPQYF. CDR3 DNA sequence: TGTGCCAGCAGTTTATCGCTAGCGGGAGGTCCCCAGTACTTC.

This clone occurred once. This sample includes further DNA sequences coding for the same CDR3. CDR3 in amino acids: CASSEDREETQYF. In DNA form, the CDR3 reads TGTGCCAGCAGTGAAGACAGGGAAGAGACCCAGTACTTC. The J gene is TRBJ2-5, the V gene TRBV2; perhaps TRBD1 as D (6 bases). The CDR3 loop spans 13 amino acids. Looked up from germline, CDR1 is SNHLY and CDR2 is FYNNEI. V shed 1 base and J shed 3 bases, with 6 bases lying between them.

The chain carries TRBV5-4 and TRBJ1-2; D is uncertain. CDR1 and CDR2 from the germline V gene are SGHNT and YYREEE (reference sequence). Trimming shortened V by 0 bases and J by 4 bases, and 10 bases separated the two germline ends. This CDR3 region has 14 residues. This CDR3 is CASSLAEELYGYTF. The CDR3 DNA sequence: TGTGCCAGCAGCTTGGCGGAGGAGCTCTATGGCTACACCTTC. The full variable domain, with the rest looked up from reference TRBV5-4 and TRBJ1-2, is ETGVTQSPTHLIKTRGQQVTLRCSSQSGHNTVSWYQQALGQGPQFIFQYYREEENGRGNFPPRFSGLQFPNYSSELNVNALELDDSALYLCASSLAEELYGYTFGSGTRLTVV.

The V and J genes are TRBV28 and TRBJ1-2; 10 bases agree with TRBD1. Germline V gene lookup returns CDR1 MDHEN and CDR2 SYDVKM. Trimming cost V 6 bases and J 8 bases; bases outside gene matches: 6. There are 13 residues in the CDR3. The CDR3 bases are TGTGCCAGCAGCCCCGGACAGGGGGACGGCTACACCTTC. Translation gives CASSPGQGDGYTF.

Notes on this clone: One end of the junction is discordant with germline, which a read error may explain. This chain joins TRBV7-9 and TRBJ2-2, with TRBD2 matching over 8 bases. Germline V gene lookup returns CDR1 SEHNR and CDR2 FQNEAQ (reference sequence). The CDR3 length is 16 residues. CDR3 nucleotide sequence: TGTTCCAGCAGCTTTCCCGGGGGGGCGAACACCGGGGAGCTGTTTTTT. Protein sequence: CSSSFPGGANTGELFF.

This clone showed up just once. The genes are TRBV6-6 and TRBJ2-3; D is uncertain. The CDR3 contains 14 residues. CDR1 and CDR2 from the germline V gene are MNHNY and SVGAGI (reference sequence). Deletions cut 6 bases from V and 4 bases from J, with 14 bases between. The CDR3 protein is CASSRLVESDTQYF. In nucleotides, the CDR3 is TGTGCCAGCAGCCGACTTGTGGAATCAGATACGCAGTATTTT.

This clone was observed a few times. V gene TRBV7-2 combines with J gene TRBJ1-1; 8 bases agree with TRBD1. This CDR3 has 14 residues. V was pared by 4 bases and J by 4 bases, with 5 bases of the junction left unmatched. The germline V gene has CDR1 SGHTA and CDR2 FQGNSA. The CDR3: CASSSTGGTTEAFF. The CDR3 DNA reads as TGTGCCAGCAGCTCAACAGGGGGAACCACTGAAGCTTTCTTT.

This clone was counted once. The chain uses TRBV10-3 and TRBJ2-3; 8 bases agree with TRBD2. CDR3 length: 15 amino acids. Germline CDR1 and CDR2: ENHRY and SYGVKD. Unmatched junction bases numbered 3, after V lost 3 bases and J lost 1 base. CDR3 in DNA: TGTGCCATCAGTGACTTGACTAGCGGCACAGATACGCAGTATTTT. Protein: CAISDLTSGTDTQYF.

The CDR3 region has the DNA TGTGCCAGCAGCTCGAAACCCCTTACTAGCGGGAGGACAGATACGCAGTATTTT. Amino acids: CASSSKPLTSGRTDTQYF. The rearrangement uses TRBV7-2 and TRBJ2-3, with 12 bases aligning to TRBD2. Germline V gives CDR1 SGHTA, CDR2 FQGNSA. This CDR3 contains 18 residues. V lost 4 bases, J lost 3 bases, and 11 bases stayed unmatched.

The chain links TRBV18 to TRBJ2-7; the D is unclear. The CDR3 covers 11 residues. V dropped 5 bases and J dropped 4 bases, with 6 bases sitting between them. The germline gives CDR1 KGHSH, CDR2 LQKENI. The CDR3 DNA follows: TGTGCCAGCTCATCCTCGTACGAGCAGTACTTC. It codes for CASSSSYEQYF. Based on the CDR3 plus reference TRBV18 and TRBJ2-7, the full variable domain is NAGVMQNPRHLVRRRGQEARLRCSPMKGHSHVYWYRQLPEEGLKFMVYLQKENIIDESGMPKERFSAEFPKEGPSILRIQQVVRGDSAAYFCASSSSYEQYFGPGTRLTVT.

The genes are TRBV4-1 and TRBJ2-1, with 8 bases that match TRBD2. The trim removed 1 base at V and 10 bases at J, leaving 12 bases unmatched. The CDR3 spans 16 residues. Germline CDR1 reads MGHRA; CDR2 reads YSYEKL. CDR3 amino acids: CASSQATGTRAGEQFF. The CDR3, as DNA: TGCGCCAGCAGCCAAGCTACCGGGACTAGAGCGGGGGAGCAGTTCTTC.

The gene calls are TRBV20-1 and TRBJ1-2; tentatively, D is TRBD1 (5 bases). V dropped 7 bases and J dropped 3 bases, with 9 bases sitting between them. This CDR3 contains 11 residues. CDR1 DFQATT and CDR2 SNEGSKA come from the germline V gene (reference sequence). The CDR3 is CSVRGHYGYTF. The CDR3 DNA reads TGCAGTGTAAGGGGCCACTATGGCTACACCTTC.

The V gene is TRBV4-3, the J gene TRBJ2-7; D possibly corresponds to TRBD1 (6 bases). Deletions cut 1 base from V and 3 bases from J, with 16 bases between. Germline V gives CDR1 LGHNA, CDR2 YSLEER. CDR3 size: 16 residues. CDR3 region: CASSQARGQPYYEQYF. The CDR3 nucleotides read TGCGCCAGCAGCCAAGCCAGGGGACAACCCTACTACGAGCAGTACTTC.

V usage is TRBV4-3 and J usage is TRBJ1-3; D is unclear. Germline V gives CDR1 LGHNA, CDR2 YSLEER. V gave up 2 bases and J gave up 0 bases, with 5 bases separating them. The CDR3 covers 14 residues. The CDR3 nucleotides read TGCGCCAGCAGCCAACCCAGCTCTGGAAACACCATATATTTT. This sequence encodes CASSQPSSGNTIYF.

The chain combines TRBV7-6 with TRBJ2-7; 9 nucleotides agree with TRBD2. The germline V gene has CDR1 SGHVS and CDR2 FNYEAQ. CDR3 length: 15 amino acids. Trimming removed 3 bases from V and 5 bases from J; junction bases left unmatched: 8. CDR3 amino acids: CASSLLAGANDEQYF. CDR3 DNA: TGTGCCAGCAGCTTGTTAGCGGGAGCGAATGACGAGCAGTACTTC.

J is TRBJ2-1 and V is TRBV5-1, with a possible D match to TRBD1 (5 bases). V gave up 4 bases and J gave up 0 bases, with 11 bases separating them. The CDR3 covers 15 residues. Germline V lookup: CDR1 SGHRS, CDR2 YFSETQ. CDR3 bases: TGCGCCAGCAGCGGGCAGGGCAGCTCCTACAATGAGCAGTTCTTC. It is translated as CASSGQGSSYNEQFF.

This chain joins TRBV28 and TRBJ2-7; 11 bases align to TRBD1. This CDR3 spans 14 amino acids. The V and J ends lost 5 bases and 6 bases, in that order; junction bases with no gene match: 6. CDR1 and CDR2 (germline): MDHEN, SYDVKM. The CDR3 coding sequence is TGTGCCAGCAGTCCTGGACAGGGGGCAGGCGAGCAGTACTTC. It codes for CASSPGQGAGEQYF.